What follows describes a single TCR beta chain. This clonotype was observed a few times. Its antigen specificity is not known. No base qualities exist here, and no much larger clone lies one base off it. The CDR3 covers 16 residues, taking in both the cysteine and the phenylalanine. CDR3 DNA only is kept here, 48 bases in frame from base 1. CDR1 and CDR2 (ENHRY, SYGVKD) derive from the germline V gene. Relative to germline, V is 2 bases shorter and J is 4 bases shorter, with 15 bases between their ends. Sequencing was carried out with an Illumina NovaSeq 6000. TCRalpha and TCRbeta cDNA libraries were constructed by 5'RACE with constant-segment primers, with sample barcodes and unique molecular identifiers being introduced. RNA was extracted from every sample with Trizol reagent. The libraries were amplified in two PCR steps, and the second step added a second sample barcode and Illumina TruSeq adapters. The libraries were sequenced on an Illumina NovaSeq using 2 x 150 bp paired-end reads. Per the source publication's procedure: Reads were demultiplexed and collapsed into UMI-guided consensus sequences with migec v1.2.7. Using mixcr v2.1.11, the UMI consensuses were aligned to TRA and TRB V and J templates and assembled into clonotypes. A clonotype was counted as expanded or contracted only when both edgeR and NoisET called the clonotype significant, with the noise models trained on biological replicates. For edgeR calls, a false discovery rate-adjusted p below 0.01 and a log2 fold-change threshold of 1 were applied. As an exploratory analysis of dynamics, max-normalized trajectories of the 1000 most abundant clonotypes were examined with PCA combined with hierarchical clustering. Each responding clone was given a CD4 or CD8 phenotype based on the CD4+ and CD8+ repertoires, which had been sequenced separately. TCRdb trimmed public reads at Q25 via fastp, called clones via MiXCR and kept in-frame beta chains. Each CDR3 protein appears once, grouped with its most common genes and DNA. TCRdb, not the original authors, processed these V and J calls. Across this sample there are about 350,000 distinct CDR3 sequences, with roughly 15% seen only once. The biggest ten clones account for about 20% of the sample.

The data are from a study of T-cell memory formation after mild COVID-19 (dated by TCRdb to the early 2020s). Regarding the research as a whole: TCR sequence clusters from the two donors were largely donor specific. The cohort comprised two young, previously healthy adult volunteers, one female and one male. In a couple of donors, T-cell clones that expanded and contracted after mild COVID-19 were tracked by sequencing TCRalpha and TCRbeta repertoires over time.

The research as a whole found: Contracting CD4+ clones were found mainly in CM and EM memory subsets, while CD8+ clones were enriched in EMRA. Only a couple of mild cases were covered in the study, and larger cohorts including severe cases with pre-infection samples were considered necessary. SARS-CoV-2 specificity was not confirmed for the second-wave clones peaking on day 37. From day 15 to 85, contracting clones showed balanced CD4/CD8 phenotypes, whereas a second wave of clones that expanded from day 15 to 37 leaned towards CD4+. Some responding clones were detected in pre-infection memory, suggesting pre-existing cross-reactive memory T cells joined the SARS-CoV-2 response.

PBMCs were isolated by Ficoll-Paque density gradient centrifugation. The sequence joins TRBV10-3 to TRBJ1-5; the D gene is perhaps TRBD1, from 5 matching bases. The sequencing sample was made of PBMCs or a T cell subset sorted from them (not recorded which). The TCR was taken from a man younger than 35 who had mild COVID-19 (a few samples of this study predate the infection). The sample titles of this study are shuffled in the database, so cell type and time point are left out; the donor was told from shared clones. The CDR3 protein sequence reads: CAISEGQGPGNQPQHF. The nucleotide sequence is TGTGCCATCAGTGAGGGGCAGGGCCCCGGGAATCAGCCCCAGCATTTT.